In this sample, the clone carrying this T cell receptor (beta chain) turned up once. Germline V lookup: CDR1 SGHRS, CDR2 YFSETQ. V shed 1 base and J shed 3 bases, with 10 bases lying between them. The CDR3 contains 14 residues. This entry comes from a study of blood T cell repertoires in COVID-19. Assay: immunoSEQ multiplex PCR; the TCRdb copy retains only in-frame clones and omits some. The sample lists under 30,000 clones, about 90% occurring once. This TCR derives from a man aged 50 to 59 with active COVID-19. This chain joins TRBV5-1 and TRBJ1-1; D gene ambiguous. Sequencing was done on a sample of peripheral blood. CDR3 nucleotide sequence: TGCGCCAGCAGCTTGACTGGCGGGGACACTGAAGCTTTCTTT. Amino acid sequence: CASSLTGGDTEAFF.